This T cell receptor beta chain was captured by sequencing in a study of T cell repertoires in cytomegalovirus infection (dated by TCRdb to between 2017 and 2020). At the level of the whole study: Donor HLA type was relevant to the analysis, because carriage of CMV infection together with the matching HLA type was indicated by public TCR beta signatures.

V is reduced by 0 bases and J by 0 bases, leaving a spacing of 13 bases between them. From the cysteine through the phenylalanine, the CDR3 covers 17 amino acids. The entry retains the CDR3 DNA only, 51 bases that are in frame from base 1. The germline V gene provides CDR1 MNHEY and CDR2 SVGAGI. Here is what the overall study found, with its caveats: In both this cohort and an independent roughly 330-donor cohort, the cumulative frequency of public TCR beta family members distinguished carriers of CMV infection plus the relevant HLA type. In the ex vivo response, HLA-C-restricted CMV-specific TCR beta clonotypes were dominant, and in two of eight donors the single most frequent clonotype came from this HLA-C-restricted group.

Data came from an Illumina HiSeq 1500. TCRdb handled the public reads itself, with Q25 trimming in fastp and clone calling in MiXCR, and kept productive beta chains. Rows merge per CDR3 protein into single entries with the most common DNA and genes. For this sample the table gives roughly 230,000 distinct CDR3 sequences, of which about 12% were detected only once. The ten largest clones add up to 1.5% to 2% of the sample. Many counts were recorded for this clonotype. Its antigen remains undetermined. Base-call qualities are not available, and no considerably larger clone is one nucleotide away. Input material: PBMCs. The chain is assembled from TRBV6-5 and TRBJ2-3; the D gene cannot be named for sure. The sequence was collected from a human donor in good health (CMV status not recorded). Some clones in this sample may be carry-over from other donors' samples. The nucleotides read TGTGCCAGCAGTTACTCGTCGGCAGGTTATAGCACAGATACGCAGTATTTT. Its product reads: CASSYSSAGYSTDTQYF.